The 20 T cell receptor beta chains reported below all come from one sample, sequenced in a study of cytomegalovirus exposure and HLA in healthy donors. With 60 Vbeta and 13 Jbeta primers, the PCR was carried out. Profiling relied on immunoSEQ multiplex PCR, and the TCRdb table lists in-frame clones only, not all of them. Of fewer than 250,000 clones detected, around 83% appear once; the ten largest clones hold roughly a tenth. Sequenced input: PBMCs. The receptor set was obtained from a woman in her 50s in good health and CMV-seropositive.

The rearrangement links TRBV25-1 to TRBJ1-5; D unclear. The CDR3 is made up of 14 amino acids. V was cut by 3 bases and J by 0 bases, with 6 bases left in between. Germline CDR1 reads MGHDK; CDR2 reads SYGVNS. CDR3 protein: CASSDGLSNQPQHF. In nucleotides, the CDR3 is TGTGCCAGCAGTGACGGACTTAGCAATCAGCCCCAGCATTTT.

This chain uses TRBV11-2 with TRBJ1-5; D may be TRBD1 (5 bases). Trimming cost V 5 bases and J 3 bases, with 17 bases left between them. Germline loops: CDR1 SGHAT, CDR2 FQNNGV. The CDR3 spans 16 residues. This chain's CDR3 is CASSPGMLEINQPQHF. DNA for the CDR3: TGTGCCAGCAGCCCAGGGATGCTAGAGATCAATCAGCCCCAGCATTTT.

The rearrangement uses TRBV5-4 and TRBJ2-3, with 10 bases lining up with TRBD1. The V and J ends lost 4 bases and 6 bases, in that order; junction bases with no gene match: 2. CDR3 length equals 13 residues. Per the germline V gene, CDR1 is SGHNT and CDR2 is YYREEE (reference sequence). The CDR3 loop is CASSVGQGDTQYF. DNA for the CDR3: TGTGCCAGCAGCGTGGGACAGGGGGATACGCAGTATTTT.

The chain's CDR3 is CACKDRGNSPLHF. The CDR3 DNA reads as TGTGCCTGCAAGGACAGAGGTAATTCACCCCTCCACTTT. The rearrangement joins TRBV30 to TRBJ1-6; D might be TRBD1 (6 bases). This CDR3 is built from 13 residues. Germline V CDR1 and CDR2: GTSNPN, SVGIG (reference sequence). V gave up 6 bases and J gave up 6 bases, with 12 bases separating them.

Worth noting for this clone: A junction end diverges from the germline sequence, so it may reflect a read error. Other DNA variants within this sample encode the same CDR3. This chain connects TRBV4-1 to TRBJ2-7, with unresolved D. This CDR3 contains 15 residues. Per germline, CDR1 MGHRA and CDR2 YSYEKL. In DNA, the CDR3 is TGTGCCAGCAGCCAAGATCGCGGTTCTAGCTACGAGCAGTACTTC. It translates to CASSQDRGSSYEQYF.

The V gene is TRBV4-2, the J gene TRBJ1-4; D is undetermined. Germline V gives CDR1 LGHNA, CDR2 YNFKEQ. The CDR3 sequence is 14 residues long. The V end was cut by 0 bases, the J end by 8 bases, with 10 bases between. DNA for the CDR3: TGTGCCAGCAGCCAAGAGTCTAATAGAGAAAAACTGTTTTTT. Protein product: CASSQESNREKLFF.

The J gene is TRBJ1-4, the V gene TRBV30; D gene ambiguous. The CDR3 runs to 13 residues. V was cut by 0 bases and J by 7 bases, with 9 bases left in between. Per germline, CDR1 GTSNPN and CDR2 SVGIG (reference sequence). The chain's CDR3 is CAWSVGSIEKLFF. For the CDR3, the DNA is TGTGCCTGGAGTGTGGGGAGTATTGAAAAACTGTTTTTT. The variable domain in full, completed from reference TRBV30 and TRBJ1-4, reads SQTIHQWPATLVQPVGSPLSLECTVEGTSNPNLYWYRQAAGRGLQLLFYSVGIGQISSEVPQNLSASRPQDRQFILSSKKLLLSDSGFYLCAWSVGSIEKLFFGSGTQLSVL.

The chain carries TRBV29-1 and TRBJ2-5; the D gene is possibly TRBD1 (6 bases). The CDR3 is made up of 13 amino acids. The V gene lost 8 bases and the J gene lost 4 bases, with 17 bases spanning the gap. Germline V lookup: CDR1 SQVTM, CDR2 ANQGSEA. The chain's CDR3 is CSIRGMVGETQYF. DNA for the CDR3: TGCAGCATAAGGGGGATGGTAGGAGAGACCCAGTACTTC.

Points on this clone: Other nucleotide sequences from this sample produce the same CDR3. The chain employs TRBV5-6 and TRBJ1-6, with 8 bases matching TRBD1. Germline V CDR1 and CDR2: SGHDT, YYEEEE. The J segment lost 0 bases and the V segment lost 5 bases, leaving 10 bases of the junction unmatched. This CDR3 comprises 18 residues. The CDR3: CASRKGTGESSYNSPLHF. The CDR3 DNA reads as TGTGCCAGCAGGAAAGGGACAGGCGAAAGCTCCTATAATTCACCCCTCCACTTT.

The CDR3 DNA reads TGTGCCAGCAGCTTGCCGAGTTACAATGAGCAGTTCTTC. It encodes CASSLPSYNEQFF. V usage is TRBV5-5 and J usage is TRBJ2-1; D call uncertain. The length of the CDR3 is 13 residues. CDR1 and CDR2 from the germline V gene are SGHKS and YYEKEE (reference sequence). The germline V and J ends were trimmed by 1 base and 4 bases, with 6 bases remaining between them.

The chain is built from TRBV9 and TRBJ2-5, with unresolved D. This CDR3 contains 14 residues. Germline lookup yields CDR1 SGDLS and CDR2 YYNGEE. V was shortened by 0 bases and J by 4 bases, with 10 bases between the two germline ends. The CDR3 DNA follows: TGTGCCAGCAGCGTAGCGAACAGTTTAGAGACCCAGTACTTC. It specifies CASSVANSLETQYF.

This chain links TRBV11-3 with TRBJ1-6; TRBD1 might be the D (5 bases). V was trimmed by 5 bases and J by 11 bases, leaving 13 bases between them. Germline-derived CDR1 and CDR2 are SGHNT and YENEEA. The CDR3 spans 13 residues. The CDR3 protein is CASSRSDRAPLHF. CDR3 DNA sequence: TGTGCCAGCAGCCGAAGCGACAGAGCACCCCTCCACTTT.

The CDR3 here is CASFMGQGVNTEAFF. CDR3 coding DNA: TGTGCCAGTTTTATGGGACAGGGGGTGAACACTGAAGCTTTCTTT. The chain recombines TRBV19 with TRBJ1-1; TRBD1 matches 11 bases. The CDR3 has 15 residues. The germline V gene encodes CDR1 LNHDA and CDR2 SQIVND (reference sequence). V was clipped by 8 bases and J by 0 bases; unmatched bases: 5.

The gene calls are TRBV7-3 and TRBJ1-1; D might be TRBD1 (5 bases). Germline CDR1 is SGHTA and CDR2 is FQGTGA. The V gene lost 2 bases and the J gene lost 0 bases, with 7 bases spanning the gap. The CDR3 contains 14 residues. The CDR3 is CASSLQGMNTEAFF. The CDR3 coding sequence is TGTGCCAGCAGCTTACAGGGTATGAACACTGAAGCTTTCTTT. The variable domain in full, with the rest retrieved from reference TRBV7-3 and TRBJ1-1, is GAGVSQTPSNKVTEKGKYVELRCDPISGHTALYWYRQSLGQGPEFLIYFQGTGAADDSGLPNDRFFAVRPEGSVSTLKIQRTERGDSAVYLCASSLQGMNTEAFFGQGTRLTVV.

The chain carries TRBV30 and TRBJ1-4, with TRBD1 identical over 8 bases. The CDR3 is made up of 16 amino acids. Germline V gene sequence: CDR1 GTSNPN, CDR2 SVGIG (reference sequence). J was trimmed by 4 bases and V by 3 bases; bases with no gene match: 10. The CDR3 loop reads CAWRGPGQAVNEKLFF. The CDR3, as DNA: TGTGCCTGGAGGGGGCCGGGACAGGCTGTTAATGAAAAACTGTTTTTT. Based on the CDR3 plus reference TRBV30 and TRBJ1-4, the full variable domain is SQTIHQWPATLVQPVGSPLSLECTVEGTSNPNLYWYRQAAGRGLQLLFYSVGIGQISSEVPQNLSASRPQDRQFILSSKKLLLSDSGFYLCAWRGPGQAVNEKLFFGSGTQLSVL.

This clone was found a few times. This chain uses TRBV27 with TRBJ1-1, with D perhaps matching TRBD1 (6 bases). The V gene's germline CDR1 is MNHEY and CDR2 SMNVEV (reference sequence). Trimming removed 8 bases from V and 2 bases from J, with 12 bases in between. The CDR3 totals 13 residues. CDR3 loop: CASGIRGNTEAFF. The CDR3 region has the DNA TGTGCCAGCGGTATCAGGGGAAACACTGAAGCTTTCTTT.

J is TRBJ1-1 and V is TRBV5-1; 8 bases agree with TRBD1. CDR1 is SGHRS and CDR2 is YFSETQ in the germline V gene. There are 15 residues in the CDR3. The ends lost 0 bases at V and 1 base at J; junction bases unmatched: 2. The CDR3 sequence: CASSLAGGENTEAFF. The DNA of the CDR3 is TGCGCCAGCAGCTTGGCAGGGGGCGAGAACACTGAAGCTTTCTTT.

This chain links TRBV5-1 with TRBJ2-7, with D possibly TRBD2 on 6 matching bases. The CDR3 consists of 11 residues. V was pared by 1 base and J by 7 bases, with 6 bases between. Germline assignment: CDR1 SGHRS and CDR2 YFSETQ. The CDR3 DNA is TGCGCCAGCAGCTTGCGGGGGGAGCAGTACTTC. It encodes CASSLRGEQYF.

J is TRBJ1-3 and V is TRBV6-1; D is uncertain. Germline assignment: CDR1 MNHNS and CDR2 SASEGT. The V gene lost 2 bases and the J gene lost 4 bases, with 6 bases spanning the gap. This CDR3 is 13 amino acids long. The CDR3 here is CASSEWPGNTIYF. Here the CDR3 DNA reads TGTGCCAGCAGTGAATGGCCAGGAAACACCATATATTTT.

This CDR3 reads CASSYSTGGADTQYF. CDR3 coding DNA: TGTGCCAGCAGTTACTCGACAGGGGGAGCAGATACGCAGTATTTT. The chain combines TRBV6-5 with TRBJ2-3, with 9 bases aligning to TRBD1. Per the germline V gene, CDR1 is MNHEY and CDR2 is SVGAGI. V gave up 0 bases and J gave up 4 bases; unmatched junction bases: 2. The length of the CDR3 is 15 residues.